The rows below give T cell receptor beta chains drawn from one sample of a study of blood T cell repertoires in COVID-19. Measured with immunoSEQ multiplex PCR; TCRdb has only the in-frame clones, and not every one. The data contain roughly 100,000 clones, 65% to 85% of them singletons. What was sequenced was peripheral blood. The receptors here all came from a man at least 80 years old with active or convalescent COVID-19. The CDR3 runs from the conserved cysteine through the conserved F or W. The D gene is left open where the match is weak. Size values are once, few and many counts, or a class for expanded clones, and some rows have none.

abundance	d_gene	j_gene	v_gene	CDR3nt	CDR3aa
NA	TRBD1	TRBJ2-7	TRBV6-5	TGTGCCAGCATCCTCGGTGGGACAGGGAAGTACGAGCAGTACTTC	CASILGGTGKYEQYF
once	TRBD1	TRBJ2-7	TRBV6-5	TGTGCCAGCAGTCGTCAGGGGGCCCGCGAGCAGTACTTC	CASSRQGAREQYF
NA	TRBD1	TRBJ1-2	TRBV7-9	TGTGCCAGCAGCTTACCCGGGACAGGGGACGGCTACACCTTC	CASSLPGTGDGYTF
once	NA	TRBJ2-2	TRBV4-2	TGTGCCAGCAGCCCGACGGGACAAAGAATAAACGCGAACACCGGGGAGCTGTTTTTT	CASSPTGQRINANTGELFF
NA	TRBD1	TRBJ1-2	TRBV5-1	TGCGCCAGCAGCTTGGAGGGGACAGGGGGCGACTATGGCTACACCTTC	CASSLEGTGGDYGYTF
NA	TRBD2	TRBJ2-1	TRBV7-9	TGTGCCAGCAGCTTAGTACAGCTAGCGGGGGGATACAATGAGCAGTTCTTC	CASSLVQLAGGYNEQFF
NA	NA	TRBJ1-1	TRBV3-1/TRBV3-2	TGTGCCAGCAGCCAAACAGGGCGCAACACTGAAGCTTTCTTT	CASSQTGRNTEAFF
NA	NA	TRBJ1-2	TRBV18	TGTGCCAGCTCACCAGGGTCCGGGGTTGACTATGGCTACACCTTC	CASSPGSGVDYGYTF
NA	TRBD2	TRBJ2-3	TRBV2	TGTGCCAGCAGACCCACTAGCGGGGTTTCGGGTACGCAGTATTTT	CASRPTSGVSGTQYF
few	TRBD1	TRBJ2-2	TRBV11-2	TGTGCCGTTCCGGGTACAGGGGTAGCCGGGGAGCTGTTTTTT	CAVPGTGVAGELFF
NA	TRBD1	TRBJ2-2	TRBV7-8	TGTGCCAGCAGCTACCGGGACAGGGGCACCGGGGAGCTGTTTTTT	CASSYRDRGTGELFF
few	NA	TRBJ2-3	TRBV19	TGTGCCAGTAGTATAGGTCAAGGGGCGCAGTATTTT	CASSIGQGAQYF
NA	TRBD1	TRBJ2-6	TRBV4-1	TGCGCCAGCAGCCATGGGGACAGAACCAGCTCTGGGGCCAACGTCCTGACTTTC	CASSHGDRTSSGANVLTF
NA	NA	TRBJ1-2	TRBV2	TGTGCCAGCAGTGGCGAAGTGGGTGGAGGGGATGGCTACACCTTC	CASSGEVGGGDGYTF
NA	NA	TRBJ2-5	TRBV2	TGTGCCAGCCGGAGGGGGGGGCAGGAGACCCAGTACTTC	CASRRGGQETQYF
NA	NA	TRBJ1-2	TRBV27	TGTGCCAGCAGTTTACAGGGAAAGTATTCGGACTATGGCTACACCTTC	CASSLQGKYSDYGYTF
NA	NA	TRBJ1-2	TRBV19	TGTGCCAGTACCCCCCGAGGAGGCACACCCCTCTGGGGCTACACCTTC	CASTPRGGTPLWGYTF
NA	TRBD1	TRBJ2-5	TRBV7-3	TGTGCCAGCAGCCAAGAGGGGGCCCGGGAGACCCAGTACTTC	CASSQEGARETQYF
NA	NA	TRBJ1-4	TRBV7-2	TGTGCCAGCAGCTTATTATCGGAGGGGAATGAAAAACTGTTTTTT	CASSLLSEGNEKLFF
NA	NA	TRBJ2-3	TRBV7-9	TGTGCCAGCAGCTTAGGTGGCGGAATGCAGTATTTT	CASSLGGGMQYF
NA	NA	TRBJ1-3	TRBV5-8	TGTGCCAGCAGCCACGGACAGAGCTCTGGAAACACCATATATTTT	CASSHGQSSGNTIYF
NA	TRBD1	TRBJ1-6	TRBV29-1	TGCAGCGTCGGGACAGGTCCTAATTCACCCCTCCACTTT	CSVGTGPNSPLHF
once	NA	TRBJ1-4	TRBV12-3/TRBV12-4	TGTGCCAGCAGTCTTACCAGGGAAAAACTGTTTTTT	CASSLTREKLFF
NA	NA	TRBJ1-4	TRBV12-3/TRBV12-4	TGTGCCAGCAGTAGGAGACAGGACGAAAAACTGTTTTTT	CASSRRQDEKLFF